This T cell receptor (beta chain) was identified in a study of regulatory T cells in long-lasting Graves disease. This clonotype was observed a single time. Its antigen is unknown. General study findings and limits: Preferential use of TRBV28, TRBJ1-2 and TRBJ2-5 was seen in persistent disease.

Arm-PCR of CDR3 regions and iRepertoire HTBI primers were the basis on which TCR beta libraries were built. A single record per CDR3 protein comes from TCRdb applying MiXCR to the multiplex PCR reads. The sample contains a few hundred thousand distinct CDR3 sequences, around a fifth of which appear only once. The V gene end was trimmed by 1 base and the J gene end by 4 bases; junction bases not matched to a gene: 4. The CDR3 loop spans 16 amino acids. Looked up from germline, CDR1 is SGHAT and CDR2 is FQNNGV. This sample's time point: newly diagnosed GD, antithyroid drugs for less than 3 months. RNA from PBMCs was the source of the TCR library. The sample was also reused in another study, on T cells in Graves' hyperthyroidism and ophthalmopathy.

The sequence came from a woman in her twenties or thirties with Graves disease. Specimen: peripheral blood mononuclear cells (PBMCs), collected at new diagnosis, from a patient treated with antithyroid drugs. V usage is TRBV11-2 and J usage is TRBJ2-1; 10 nucleotides align to TRBD2. CDR3 region: CASSLGGLAAYNEQFF. The CDR3 DNA sequence: TGTGCCAGCAGCTTAGGTGGACTAGCGGCTTACAATGAGCAGTTCTTC.